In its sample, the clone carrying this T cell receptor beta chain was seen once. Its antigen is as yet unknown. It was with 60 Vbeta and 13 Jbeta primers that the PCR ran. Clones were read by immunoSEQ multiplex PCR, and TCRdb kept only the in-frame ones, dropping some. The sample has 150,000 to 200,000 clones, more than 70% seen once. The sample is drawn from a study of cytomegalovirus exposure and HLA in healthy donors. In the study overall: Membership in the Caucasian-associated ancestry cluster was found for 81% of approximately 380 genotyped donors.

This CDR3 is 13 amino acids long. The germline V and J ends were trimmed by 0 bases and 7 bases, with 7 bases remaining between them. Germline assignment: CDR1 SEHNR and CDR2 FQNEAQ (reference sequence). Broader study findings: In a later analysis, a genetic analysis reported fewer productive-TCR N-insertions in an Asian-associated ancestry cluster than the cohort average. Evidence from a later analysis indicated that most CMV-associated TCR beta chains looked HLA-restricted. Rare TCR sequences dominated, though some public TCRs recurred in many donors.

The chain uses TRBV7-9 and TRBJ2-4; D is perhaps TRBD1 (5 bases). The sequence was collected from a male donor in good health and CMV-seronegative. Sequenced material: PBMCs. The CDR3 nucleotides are TGTGCCAGCAGCTTAGCGACAGCGAACATTCAGTACTTC. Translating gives CASSLATANIQYF. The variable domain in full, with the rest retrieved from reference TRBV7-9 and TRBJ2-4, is DTGVSQNPRHKITKRGQNVTFRCDPISEHNRLYWYRQTLGQGPEFLTYFQNEAQLEKSRLLSDRFSAERPKGSFSTLEIQRTEQGDSAMYLCASSLATANIQYFGAGTRLSVL.